Presented here are 24 T cell receptor beta chains from one specimen sequenced in a study of T cells after posttransplantation cyclophosphamide. Some clones are missing from TCRdb's copy, which holds only in-frame ones; the method was immunoSEQ multiplex PCR. The table lists roughly 41,000 clones, with no singletons. The source material was PBMCs. The receptor source for this set is a man aged 25-45 years in good health and a related stem cell transplant donor.

The V call is TRBV29-1, the J call TRBJ1-2, with 7 nucleotides matching TRBD1. Trimming at V came to 8 bases and at J to 3 bases, leaving 15 bases not matched to a gene. The CDR3 covers 15 residues. Germline lookup yields CDR1 SQVTM and CDR2 ANQGSEA. The CDR3 nucleotides are TGCAGCTCCGATTCTGATGGCCAGGGGGACTATGGCTACACCTTC. Its translation: CSSDSDGQGDYGYTF.

This clone was found many times. The V gene is TRBV5-5, the J gene TRBJ1-5; no reliable D call. Trimming shortened V by 3 bases and J by 0 bases, and 10 bases separated the two germline ends. Germline values: CDR1 SGHKS, CDR2 YYEKEE (reference sequence). The CDR3 extends over 15 amino acids. As DNA, the CDR3 is TGTGCCAGCAGCTCCATGACGGGTAGCAATCAGCCCCAGCATTTT. Its protein product is CASSSMTGSNQPQHF. Together with reference TRBV5-5 and TRBJ1-5, the CDR3 gives the full variable domain: DAGVTQSPTHLIKTRGQQVTLRCSPISGHKSVSWYQQVLGQGPQFIFQYYEKEERGRGNFPDRFSARQFPNYSSELNVNALLLGDSALYLCASSSMTGSNQPQHFGDGTRLSIL.

Only a few counts were recorded for this clone. The rearrangement uses TRBV6-5 and TRBJ1-1; D may be TRBD1 (5 bases). Trimming shortened V by 6 bases and J by 5 bases, and 7 bases separated the two germline ends. This CDR3 spans 11 amino acids. Germline-derived CDR1 and CDR2 are MNHEY and SVGAGI. The CDR3 region is CASRRGTEAFF. The CDR3 coding sequence is TGTGCCAGCAGGAGGGGTACTGAAGCTTTCTTT.

The V call is TRBV5-1, the J call TRBJ1-1; D ambiguous. Trimming shortened V by 0 bases and J by 1 base, and 10 bases separated the two germline ends. Germline V gene lookup returns CDR1 SGHRS and CDR2 YFSETQ. CDR3 size: 15 residues. The CDR3 DNA sequence: TGCGCCAGCAGCTTGGCCGGTTTAAAGAACACTGAAGCTTTCTTT. This gives the protein CASSLAGLKNTEAFF.

V gene TRBV5-1 combines with J gene TRBJ2-5, with 7 bases identical to TRBD1. The CDR3 has 13 amino acids. Germline CDR1 and CDR2: SGHRS and YFSETQ. V shed 4 bases, J shed 5 bases, and the junction held 5 bases outside the gene matches. The CDR3 loop reads CASSVQGLETQYF. The CDR3 DNA reads as TGCGCCAGCAGCGTACAGGGGTTGGAGACCCAGTACTTC.

In this sample, this clone turned up a few times. The chain has TRBV7-8 and TRBJ1-5; no definite D call. The CDR3 runs to 15 residues. Trimming took off 5 bases at V and 3 bases at J, with 14 bases between the two ends. Germline CDR1 and CDR2: SGHVS and FQNEAQ. CDR3 protein: CASSAGPEYNQPQHF. CDR3 DNA: TGTGCCAGCAGCGCGGGCCCGGAGTACAATCAGCCCCAGCATTTT.

The sample holds many counts of this clone. The chain uses TRBV5-6 and TRBJ1-5; tentatively, D is TRBD1 (6 bases). V lost 4 bases and J lost 2, with 13 bases in between. This CDR3 is 15 amino acids long. Germline-derived CDR1 and CDR2 are SGHDT and YYEEEE. The CDR3 loop reads CASSPRGARNQPQHF. The CDR3 region has the DNA TGTGCCAGCAGCCCCAGGGGCGCCCGCAATCAGCCCCAGCATTTT.

This clone was seen ten or more times. The rearrangement uses TRBV2 and TRBJ1-2; weak D call: TRBD1 (6 bases). Germline CDR1 reads SNHLY; CDR2 reads FYNNEI. V lost 10 bases and J lost 8, with 20 bases in between. This CDR3 is built from 13 residues. The CDR3 sequence is CAIVSGGRGGYTF. The CDR3 bases are TGTGCCATCGTTTCGGGGGGGCGGGGCGGCTACACCTTC. The full variable domain, its missing parts supplied by reference TRBV2 and TRBJ1-2, is EPEVTQTPSHQVTQMGQEVILRCVPISNHLYFYWYRQILGQKVEFLVSFYNNEISEKSEIFDDQFSVERPDGSNFTLKIRSTKLEDSAMYFCAIVSGGRGGYTFGSGTRLTVV.

Many counts were recorded for this clone. CDR3 nucleotide sequence: TGTGCCAGCAGGGGCACAGGGCGCTCGGCTCCCCAGCATTTT. Its translation: CASRGTGRSAPQHF. The chain carries TRBV6-1 and TRBJ1-5, with a tentative D call TRBD1 (6 bases). The CDR3 contains 14 residues. The germline CDR1 and CDR2 sequences are MNHNS and SASEGT. V was trimmed by 6 bases and J by 10 bases, leaving 19 bases between them.

This clone was observed many times. The chain recombines TRBV6-4 with TRBJ2-3; 11 bases map to TRBD2. CDR1 is MRHNA, CDR2 SNTAGT, per germline. The CDR3 contains 15 residues. The J segment lost 2 bases and the V segment lost 3 bases, leaving 1 base of the junction unmatched. The CDR3 sequence is CASSDSGGATDTQYF. CDR3 sequence (DNA): TGTGCCAGCAGTGATAGCGGGGGGGCCACAGATACGCAGTATTTT.

This clone was picked up many times. The J gene is TRBJ1-1, the V gene TRBV11-2; no clear D. The V gene lost 2 bases and the J gene lost 3 bases, with 4 bases spanning the gap. CDR1 SGHAT and CDR2 FQNNGV come from the germline V gene. CDR3 length equals 12 residues. The CDR3 DNA reads as TGTGCCAGCAGCTTACTTGACACTGAAGCTTTCTTT. Encoded protein: CASSLLDTEAFF. The whole variable domain, filled in from reference TRBV11-2 and TRBJ1-1, reads EAGVAQSPRYKIIEKRQSVAFWCNPISGHATLYWYQQILGQGPKLLIQFQNNGVVDDSQLPKDRFSAERLKGVDSTLKIQPAKLEDSAVYLCASSLLDTEAFFGQGTRLTVV.

This clone was found a few times. This rearrangement joins TRBV12-3 or TRBV12-4 to TRBJ2-1; D perhaps matches TRBD1 (5 bases). CDR3 length: 16 amino acids. V lost 1 base and J lost 2, with 12 bases in between. The CDR3: CASSLEAGIAYNEQFF. CDR3 in DNA: TGTGCCAGCAGTTTAGAAGCAGGGATAGCCTACAATGAGCAGTTCTTC.

This clone was counted between two and nine times. The V and J genes are TRBV24-1 and TRBJ2-3, with D perhaps matching TRBD1 (6 bases). The CDR3 is made up of 14 amino acids. The germline V and J ends were trimmed by 1 base and 6 bases, with 10 bases remaining between them. Germline CDR1 is KGHDR and CDR2 is SFDVKD. CDR3 loop: CATSDLTGRDTQYF. The DNA of the CDR3 is TGTGCCACCAGTGATTTAACAGGGCGGGATACGCAGTATTTT.

The table lists this clone with many counts. V gene TRBV4-3 combines with J gene TRBJ1-4; TRBD1 might be the D (6 bases). The CDR3 consists of 17 residues. Trimming shortened V by 0 bases and J by 5 bases, and 16 bases separated the two germline ends. Germline V gene lookup returns CDR1 LGHNA and CDR2 YSLEER. The CDR3 DNA reads TGCGCCAGCAGCCAAGAAGTTCGGACAGACACCAATGAAAAACTGTTTTTT. Translating it yields CASSQEVRTDTNEKLFF.

In this sample, this clone turned up many times. The chain couples TRBV7-9 to TRBJ2-5, with 7 bases that match TRBD1. In germline, CDR1 is SEHNR, CDR2 FQNEAQ (reference sequence). Losses at the gene ends were 4 bases for V and 2 bases for J; bases not matched to a gene: 7. The length of the CDR3 is 15 residues. CDR3 residues: CASSSVDRRQETQYF. The CDR3 DNA sequence: TGTGCCAGCAGCTCAGTGGACAGGCGTCAAGAGACCCAGTACTTC.

This clone has a count of ten or more. The chain recombines TRBV25-1 with TRBJ1-2; D not certain. CDR1 is MGHDK, CDR2 SYGVNS, per germline. Trimming shortened V by 4 bases and J by 6 bases, and 12 bases separated the two germline ends. The length of the CDR3 is 13 residues. Here the CDR3 reads CASSGPPMDGYTF. CDR3 bases: TGTGCCAGCAGTGGGCCTCCGATGGATGGCTACACCTTC.

This clone was observed at least ten times. The rearrangement uses TRBV10-3 and TRBJ1-6; 9 bases match TRBD1. The ends lost 6 bases at V and 7 bases at J; junction bases unmatched: 7. The germline CDR1 and CDR2 sequences are ENHRY and SYGVKD. CDR3 length equals 15 residues. The CDR3 DNA reads as TGTGCCATCAGGCAGGACAGGGGAGAGAATTCACCCCTCCACTTT. Protein sequence: CAIRQDRGENSPLHF.

In its sample, this clone was seen many times. The V call is TRBV7-3, the J call TRBJ2-1, with 10 positions matching TRBD2. Germline CDR1 and CDR2: SGHTA and FQGTGA. This CDR3 comprises 15 residues. V was pared by 5 bases and J by 4 bases, with 5 bases of the junction left unmatched. In DNA, the CDR3 is TGTGCCAGCAGCCAAAGCGGGGGGGGGTACAATGAGCAGTTCTTC. Translated, it gives CASSQSGGGYNEQFF.

The chain employs TRBV28 and TRBJ2-7; 8 nucleotides agree with TRBD2. Germline V CDR1 and CDR2: MDHEN, SYDVKM. This CDR3 is 16 amino acids long. Trimming took 7 bases from V and 2 from J; bases not matched to a gene: 13. CDR3 DNA: TGTGCCAGCACTCTTATGGGGCCTAGCGGGCCCTACGAGCAGTACTTC. Its translation is CASTLMGPSGPYEQYF.

This clone came up many times. The genes are TRBV6-2 or TRBV6-3 and TRBJ2-7; TRBD2 matches at 8 bases. Germline values: CDR1 MNHEY, CDR2 SVGEGT. The CDR3 length is 16 residues. After removal of 5 bases from V and 2 bases from J, the junction contained 11 bases not matched to a gene. CDR3 sequence (DNA): TGTGCCAGCAGTACCCTGGAAGCGGGGGCCGCCTACGAGCAGTACTTC. Its translation is CASSTLEAGAAYEQYF.

This clone has a count of ten or more. This CDR3 is CASSEARTNTGELFF. Written as DNA, the CDR3 is TGTGCCAGCAGTGAAGCCAGGACGAACACCGGGGAGCTGTTTTTT. The chain joins TRBV2 to TRBJ2-2; D not resolved. The CDR3 totals 15 residues. V was trimmed by 0 bases and J by 0 bases, leaving 5 bases between them. Per germline, CDR1 SNHLY and CDR2 FYNNEI.

This clone was seen many times. This rearrangement joins TRBV18 to TRBJ1-6; 8 nucleotides agree with TRBD1. The germline V gene has CDR1 KGHSH and CDR2 LQKENI. There are 19 residues in the CDR3. V trimming: 2 bases; J trimming: 6 bases; junction bases outside the gene matches: 15. CDR3 region: CASSPARTGNFSPNSPLHF. In DNA form, the CDR3 reads TGTGCCAGCTCACCAGCCCGGACAGGGAATTTTTCCCCTAATTCACCCCTCCACTTT.

This clone was found many times. The gene calls are TRBV19 and TRBJ1-1, with D perhaps matching TRBD1 (6 bases). Between the trimmed V and J ends, which lost 3 bases and 0 bases, there was a span of 11 bases. CDR3 length: 15 amino acids. Germline CDR1 and CDR2: LNHDA and SQIVND (reference sequence). The CDR3 DNA reads TGTGCCAGTAGTATCTCGACAGGCCTGAACACTGAAGCTTTCTTT. This codes for CASSISTGLNTEAFF.

In its sample, this clone was seen many times. The V gene is TRBV28, the J gene TRBJ1-2; 8 nucleotides align to TRBD1. J gave up 4 bases and V 6 bases, and 10 bases lay outside the gene matches. Germline lookup yields CDR1 MDHEN and CDR2 SYDVKM. The CDR3 covers 15 residues. CDR3 coding DNA: TGTGCCAGCAGGCCCCCCGGACAGGGCGGCTATGGCTACACCTTC. Translated, it gives CASRPPGQGGYGYTF.